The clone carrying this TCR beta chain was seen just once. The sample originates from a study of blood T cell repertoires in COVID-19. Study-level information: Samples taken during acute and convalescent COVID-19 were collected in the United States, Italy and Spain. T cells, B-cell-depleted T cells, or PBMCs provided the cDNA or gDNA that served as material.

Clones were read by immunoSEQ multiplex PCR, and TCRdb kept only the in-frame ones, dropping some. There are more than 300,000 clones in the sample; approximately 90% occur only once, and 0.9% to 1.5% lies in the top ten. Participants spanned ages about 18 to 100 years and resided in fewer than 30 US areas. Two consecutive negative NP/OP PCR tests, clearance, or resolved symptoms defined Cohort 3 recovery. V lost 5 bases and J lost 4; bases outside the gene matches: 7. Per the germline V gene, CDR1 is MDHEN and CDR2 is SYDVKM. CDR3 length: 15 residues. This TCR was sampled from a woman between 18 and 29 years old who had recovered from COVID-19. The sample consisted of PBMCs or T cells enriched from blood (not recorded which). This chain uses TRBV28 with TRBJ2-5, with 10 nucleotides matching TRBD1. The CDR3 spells CASSQRDRGLETQYF. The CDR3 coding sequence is TGTGCCAGCAGTCAGCGGGACAGGGGTTTAGAGACCCAGTACTTC. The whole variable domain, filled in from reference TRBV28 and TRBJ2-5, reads DVKVTQSSRYLVKRTGEKVFLECVQDMDHENMFWYRQDPGLGLRLIYFSYDVKMKEKGDIPEGYSVSREKKERFSLILESASTNQTSMYLCASSQRDRGLETQYFGPGTRLLVL.